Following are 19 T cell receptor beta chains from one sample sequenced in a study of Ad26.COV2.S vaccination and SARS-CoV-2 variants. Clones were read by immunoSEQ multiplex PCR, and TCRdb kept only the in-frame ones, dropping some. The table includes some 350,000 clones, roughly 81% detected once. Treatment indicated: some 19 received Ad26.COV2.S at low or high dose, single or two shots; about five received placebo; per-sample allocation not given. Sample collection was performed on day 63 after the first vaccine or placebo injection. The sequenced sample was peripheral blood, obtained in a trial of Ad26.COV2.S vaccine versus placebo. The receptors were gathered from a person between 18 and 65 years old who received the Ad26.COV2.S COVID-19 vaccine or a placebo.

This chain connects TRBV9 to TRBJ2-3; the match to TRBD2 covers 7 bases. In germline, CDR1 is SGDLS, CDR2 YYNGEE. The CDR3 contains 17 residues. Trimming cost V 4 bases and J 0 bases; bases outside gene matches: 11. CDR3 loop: CASSTTLREGSTDTQYF. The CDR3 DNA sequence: TGTGCCAGCAGCACCACCCTCAGGGAGGGGAGCACAGATACGCAGTATTTT. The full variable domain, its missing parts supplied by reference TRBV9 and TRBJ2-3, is DSGVTQTPKHLITATGQRVTLRCSPRSGDLSVYWYQQSLDQGLQFLIQYYNGEERAKGNILERFSAQQFPDLHSELNLSSLELGDSALYFCASSTTLREGSTDTQYFGPGTRLTVL.

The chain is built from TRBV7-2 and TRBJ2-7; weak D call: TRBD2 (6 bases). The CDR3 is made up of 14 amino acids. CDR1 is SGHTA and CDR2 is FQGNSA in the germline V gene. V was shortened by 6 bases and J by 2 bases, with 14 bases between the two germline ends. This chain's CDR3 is CASRSGLQTYEQYF. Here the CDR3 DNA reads TGTGCCAGCAGATCCGGACTACAAACCTACGAGCAGTACTTC.

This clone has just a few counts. The CDR3 region is CASSLISGDEKLFF. CDR3 coding DNA: TGCGCCAGCAGCTTGATCTCAGGGGATGAAAAACTGTTTTTT. This chain links TRBV5-1 with TRBJ1-4; perhaps TRBD1 as D (6 bases). The CDR3 extends over 14 amino acids. The ends were cut back, 1 base at V and 6 bases at J, with 10 bases in the middle. Germline CDR1 and CDR2: SGHRS and YFSETQ.

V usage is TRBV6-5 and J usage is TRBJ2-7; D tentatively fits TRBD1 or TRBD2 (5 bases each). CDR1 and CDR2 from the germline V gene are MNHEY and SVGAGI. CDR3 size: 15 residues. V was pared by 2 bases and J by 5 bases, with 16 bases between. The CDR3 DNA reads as TGTGCCAGCAGTTACAGGGGCGATCGGGGTAACGAGCAGTACTTC. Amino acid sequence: CASSYRGDRGNEQYF.

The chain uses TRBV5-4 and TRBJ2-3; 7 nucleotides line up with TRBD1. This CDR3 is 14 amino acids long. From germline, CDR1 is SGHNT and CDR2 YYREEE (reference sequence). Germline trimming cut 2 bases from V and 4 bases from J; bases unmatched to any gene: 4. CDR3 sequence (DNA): TGTGCCAGCAGCTTAACAGGGGCCGCAGATACGCAGTATTTT. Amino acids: CASSLTGAADTQYF.

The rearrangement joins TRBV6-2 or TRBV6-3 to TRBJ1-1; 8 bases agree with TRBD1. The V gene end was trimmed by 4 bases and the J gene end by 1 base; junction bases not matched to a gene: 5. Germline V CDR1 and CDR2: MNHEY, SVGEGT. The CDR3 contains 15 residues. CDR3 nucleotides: TGTGCCAGCAGTTCCCGACAGGGGACGAACACTGAAGCTTTCTTT. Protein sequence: CASSSRQGTNTEAFF.

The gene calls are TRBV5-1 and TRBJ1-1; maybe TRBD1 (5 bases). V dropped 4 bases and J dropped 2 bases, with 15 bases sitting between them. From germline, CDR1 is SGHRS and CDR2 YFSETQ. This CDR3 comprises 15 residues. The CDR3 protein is CASSPNAGTNTEAFF. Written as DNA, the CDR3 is TGCGCCAGCAGCCCTAACGCGGGGACTAACACTGAAGCTTTCTTT.

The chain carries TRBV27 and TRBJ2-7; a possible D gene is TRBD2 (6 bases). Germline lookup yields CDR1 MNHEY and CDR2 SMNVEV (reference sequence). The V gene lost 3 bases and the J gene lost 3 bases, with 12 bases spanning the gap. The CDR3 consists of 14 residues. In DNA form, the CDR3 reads TGTGCCAGCAGTTTGTTGCAGGAGGGCTACGAGCAGTACTTC. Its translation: CASSLLQEGYEQYF.

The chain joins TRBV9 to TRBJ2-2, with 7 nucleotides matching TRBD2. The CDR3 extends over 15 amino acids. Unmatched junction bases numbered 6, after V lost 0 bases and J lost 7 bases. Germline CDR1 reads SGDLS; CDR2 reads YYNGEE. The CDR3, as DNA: TGTGCCAGCAGCGTAGCGGGGCGGGAGATCGGGGAGCTGTTTTTT. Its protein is CASSVAGREIGELFF.

CDR3 loop: CASSEGASYGYTF. The CDR3 DNA reads as TGTGCCAGCAGTGAAGGGGCGAGCTATGGCTACACCTTC. The gene calls are TRBV6-1 and TRBJ1-2; no definite D call. Per germline, CDR1 MNHNS and CDR2 SASEGT. The CDR3 covers 13 residues. V dropped 1 base and J dropped 4 bases, with 7 bases sitting between them.

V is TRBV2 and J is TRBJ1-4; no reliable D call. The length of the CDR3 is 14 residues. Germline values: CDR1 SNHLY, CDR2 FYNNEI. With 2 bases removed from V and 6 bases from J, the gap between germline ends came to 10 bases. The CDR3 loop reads CASSELTPDEKLFF. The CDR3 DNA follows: TGTGCCAGCAGTGAACTGACACCAGATGAAAAACTGTTTTTT.

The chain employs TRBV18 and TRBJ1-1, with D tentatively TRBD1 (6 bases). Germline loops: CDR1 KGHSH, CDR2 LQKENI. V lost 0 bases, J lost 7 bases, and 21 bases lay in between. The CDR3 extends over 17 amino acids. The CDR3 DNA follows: TGTGCCAGCTCACCACCGGGGGCAGGGTTTGAGATTGATGAAGCTTTCTTT. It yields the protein CASSPPGAGFEIDEAFF.

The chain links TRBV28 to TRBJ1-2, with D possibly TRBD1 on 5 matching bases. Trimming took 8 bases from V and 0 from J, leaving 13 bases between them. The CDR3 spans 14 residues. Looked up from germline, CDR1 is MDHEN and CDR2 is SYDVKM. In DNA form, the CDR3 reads TGTGCCAGCCAGGGACCTGGGGCTAACTATGGCTACACCTTC. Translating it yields CASQGPGANYGYTF.

Here the CDR3 DNA reads TGTGCCAGCAGCTTGATTGGAGGGTGGGCTAGCGGGAGGAATGAGCAGTTCTTC. This codes for CASSLIGGWASGRNEQFF. The rearrangement joins TRBV5-6 to TRBJ2-1, with TRBD2 matching 11 bases. CDR1 is SGHDT, CDR2 YYEEEE, per germline. V was pared by 1 base and J by 7 bases, with 13 bases of the junction left unmatched. CDR3 length: 18 amino acids.

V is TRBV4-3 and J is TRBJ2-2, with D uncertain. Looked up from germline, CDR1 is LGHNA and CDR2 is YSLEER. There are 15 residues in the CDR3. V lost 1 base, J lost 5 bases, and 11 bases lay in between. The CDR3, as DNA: TGCGCCAGCAGCCAAGTCCCAGCGACGACCGGGGAGCTGTTTTTT. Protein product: CASSQVPATTGELFF.

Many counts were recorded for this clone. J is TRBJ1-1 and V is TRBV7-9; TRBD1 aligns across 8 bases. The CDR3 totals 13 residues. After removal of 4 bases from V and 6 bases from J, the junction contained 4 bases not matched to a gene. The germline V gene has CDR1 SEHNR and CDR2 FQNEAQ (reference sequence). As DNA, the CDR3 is TGTGCCAGCAGCTCCCGGGACAGGTCTGAAGCTTTCTTT. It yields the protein CASSSRDRSEAFF.

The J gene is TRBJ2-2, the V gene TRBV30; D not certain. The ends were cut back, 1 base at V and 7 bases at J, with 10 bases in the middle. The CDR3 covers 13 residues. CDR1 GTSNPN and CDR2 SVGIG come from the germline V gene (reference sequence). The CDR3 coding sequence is TGTGCCTGGAGTGGACTCATCGGCGGGGAGCTGTTTTTT. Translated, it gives CAWSGLIGGELFF.

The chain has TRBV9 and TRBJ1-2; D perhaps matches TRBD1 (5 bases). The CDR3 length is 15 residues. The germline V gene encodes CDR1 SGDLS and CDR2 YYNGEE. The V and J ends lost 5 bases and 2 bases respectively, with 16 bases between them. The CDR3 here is CASSNPIEGNYGYTF. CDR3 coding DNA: TGTGCCAGCAGTAACCCTATAGAGGGGAACTATGGCTACACCTTC.

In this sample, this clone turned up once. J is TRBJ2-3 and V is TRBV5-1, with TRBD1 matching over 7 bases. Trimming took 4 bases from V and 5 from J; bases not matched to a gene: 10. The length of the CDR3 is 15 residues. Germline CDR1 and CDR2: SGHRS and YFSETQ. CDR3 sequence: CASSGRGPTGDTQYF. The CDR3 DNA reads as TGCGCCAGCAGCGGAAGGGGGCCAACGGGAGATACGCAGTATTTT.